The sequence of this TCR beta chain was determined in a study of Graves' ophthalmopathy and Graves' hyperthyroidism. General study points: Ophthalmopathy and stable hyperthyroidism were discriminated by a 13-signature model, with over 85% sensitivity and about 84% specificity. Among thyroid clonotypes expanded above 0.001 frequency, most also appeared in blood.

Patients were left out if they had other autoimmune diseases, uncontrolled infections, pregnancy or lactation. Diagnoses were established from clinical symptoms, serum thyroxine, TRAb, thyroid ultrasound and orbital computed tomography. The authors amplified TCR beta CDR3 regions from RNA transcripts. Investigators did first-round RT-PCR with HTBI primers, then second-round multiplex PCR. TCRdb reprocessed the multiplex PCR reads via MiXCR and lists one record per CDR3 protein. The data contain about 700,000 distinct CDR3 sequences, approximately 40% of them singletons. This clonotype was observed a handful of times. Antigen specificity is unknown. The CDR3 has 13 residues. From germline, CDR1 is LNHNV and CDR2 YYDKDF (reference sequence). V lost 1 base, J lost 7 bases, and 0 bases stayed unmatched.

The sequencing sample was made of peripheral blood. V is TRBV15 and J is TRBJ1-4, with 7 bases aligning to TRBD1. The source of this sequence is an adult man with Graves' ophthalmopathy. Written as DNA, the CDR3 is TGTGCCACCAGCAGAGGGACAGGTGAAAAACTGTTTTTT. This gives the protein CATSRGTGEKLFF.